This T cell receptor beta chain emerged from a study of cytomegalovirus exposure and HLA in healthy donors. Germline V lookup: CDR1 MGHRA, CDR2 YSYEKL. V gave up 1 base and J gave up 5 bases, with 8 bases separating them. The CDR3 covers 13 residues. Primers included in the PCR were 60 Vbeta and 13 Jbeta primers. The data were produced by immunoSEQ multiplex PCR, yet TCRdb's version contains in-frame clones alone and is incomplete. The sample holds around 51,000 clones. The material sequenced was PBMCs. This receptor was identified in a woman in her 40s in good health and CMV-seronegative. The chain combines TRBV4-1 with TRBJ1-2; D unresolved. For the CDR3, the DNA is TGCGCCAGCAGCCAAGTGCAGGCGTATGGCTACACCTTC. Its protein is CASSQVQAYGYTF.